This T cell receptor (beta chain) originates from a study of cytomegalovirus exposure and HLA in healthy donors. Whole-study findings and limits: In a later analysis, HLA-C alleles had the fewest associated TCRs, DRB1 alleles the most. It was reportedly the case that the classifier diagnosed cytomegalovirus status with high specificity and sensitivity.

Comment on this clone: As yet, its antigen is unknown.

CDR1 and CDR2 from the germline V gene are SNHLY and FYNNEI. This CDR3 has 11 residues. Trimming cost V 7 bases and J 6 bases; bases outside gene matches: 1. The PCR ran on 60 Vbeta and 13 Jbeta primers. The protocol was immunoSEQ multiplex PCR, while the TCRdb copy is restricted to in-frame clones and leaves out a portion. The sample lists some 100,000 clones, 81% seen once, with over 2% in the top ten. The chain uses TRBV2 and TRBJ2-3; 7 bases map to TRBD2. The source of this sequence is a woman aged 30 to 39 in good health and CMV-seronegative. The sample consisted of PBMCs. CDR3 residues: CASNGRDTQYF. In DNA form, the CDR3 reads TGTGCCAGCAACGGGAGGGATACGCAGTATTTT. Full variable domain (rest looked up from reference TRBV2 and TRBJ2-3): EPEVTQTPSHQVTQMGQEVILRCVPISNHLYFYWYRQILGQKVEFLVSFYNNEISEKSEIFDDQFSVERPDGSNFTLKIRSTKLEDSAMYFCASNGRDTQYFGPGTRLTVL.